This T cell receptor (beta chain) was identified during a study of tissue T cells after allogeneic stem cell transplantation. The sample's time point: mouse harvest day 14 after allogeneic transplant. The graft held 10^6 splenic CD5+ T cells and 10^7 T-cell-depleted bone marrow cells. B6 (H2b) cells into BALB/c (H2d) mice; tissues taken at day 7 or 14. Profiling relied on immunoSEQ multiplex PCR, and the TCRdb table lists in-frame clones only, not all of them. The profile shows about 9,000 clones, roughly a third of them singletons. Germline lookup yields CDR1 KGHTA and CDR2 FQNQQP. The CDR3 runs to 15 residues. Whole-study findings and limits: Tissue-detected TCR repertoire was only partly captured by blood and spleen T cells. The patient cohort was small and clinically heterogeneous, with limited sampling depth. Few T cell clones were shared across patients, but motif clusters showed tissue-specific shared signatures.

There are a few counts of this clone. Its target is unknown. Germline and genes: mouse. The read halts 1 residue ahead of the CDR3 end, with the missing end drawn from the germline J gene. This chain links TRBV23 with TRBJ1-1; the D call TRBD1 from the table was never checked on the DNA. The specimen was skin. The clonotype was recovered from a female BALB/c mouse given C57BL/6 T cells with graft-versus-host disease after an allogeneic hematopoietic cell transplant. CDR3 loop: CSSSRGQGANTEVFF. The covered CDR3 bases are TGCTCCAGCAGTCGGGGACAGGGTGCAAACACAGAAGTCTTC.